The 2 T cell receptor beta chains given below trace back to one sample, sequenced in a study of T cell responses to AZD1222 COVID-19 vaccine. Sequencing used immunoSEQ multiplex PCR; TCRdb keeps in-frame clones, though not all of them. Of about 140,000 clones listed, 88% are singletons. This material consisted of peripheral blood, taken 28 days after the second dose of the MenACWY control vaccine. These receptor sequences come from an adult who received the MenACWY meningococcal vaccine as a control.

V gene TRBV29-1 combines with J gene TRBJ2-1; a weak D match, TRBD2 (5 bases). In germline, CDR1 is SQVTM, CDR2 ANQGSEA. With 7 bases removed from V and 10 bases from J, the gap between germline ends came to 14 bases. The CDR3 length is 11 residues. The CDR3 region has the DNA TGCAGCGCCCAGTTATGGGAGGAGCAGTTCTTC. Encoded protein: CSAQLWEEQFF.

The gene calls are TRBV20-1 and TRBJ1-2, with a possible D match to TRBD1 (5 bases). Trimming shortened V by 7 bases and J by 5 bases, and 11 bases separated the two germline ends. The CDR3 is made up of 11 amino acids. From germline, CDR1 is DFQATT and CDR2 SNEGSKA (reference sequence). DNA of the CDR3: TGCAGTGTCGGCGGGGCATATGGCTACACCTTC. This encodes CSVGGAYGYTF.